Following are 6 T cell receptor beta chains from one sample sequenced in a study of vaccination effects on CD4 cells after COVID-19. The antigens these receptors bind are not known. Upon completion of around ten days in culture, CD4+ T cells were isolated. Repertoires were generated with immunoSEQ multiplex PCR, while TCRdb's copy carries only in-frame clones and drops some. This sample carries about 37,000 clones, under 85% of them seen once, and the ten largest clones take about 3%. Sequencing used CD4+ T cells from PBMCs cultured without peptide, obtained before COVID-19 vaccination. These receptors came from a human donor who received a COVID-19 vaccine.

CDR3 sequence: CSVSLGQDNSPLHF. CDR3 DNA sequence: TGCAGCGTTTCCCTCGGACAGGATAATTCACCCCTCCACTTT. The chain couples TRBV29-1 to TRBJ1-6, with 7 bases lining up with TRBD1. The V segment lost 5 bases and the J segment 5 bases; nucleotides outside the gene matches: 6. The CDR3 is 14 residues long. The germline V gene encodes CDR1 SQVTM and CDR2 ANQGSEA.

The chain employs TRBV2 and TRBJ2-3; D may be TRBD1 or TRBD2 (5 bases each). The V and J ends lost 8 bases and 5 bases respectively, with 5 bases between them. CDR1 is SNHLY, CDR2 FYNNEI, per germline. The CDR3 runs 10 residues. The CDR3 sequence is CASGGDTQYF. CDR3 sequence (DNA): TGTGCCAGCGGGGGAGATACGCAGTATTTT.

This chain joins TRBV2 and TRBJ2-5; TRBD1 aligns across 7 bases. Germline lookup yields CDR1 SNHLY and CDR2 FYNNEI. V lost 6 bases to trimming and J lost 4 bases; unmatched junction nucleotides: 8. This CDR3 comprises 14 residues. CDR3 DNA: TGTGCCAGCAGCGCTGACAGGGCTGGAGAGACCCAGTACTTC. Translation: CASSADRAGETQYF.

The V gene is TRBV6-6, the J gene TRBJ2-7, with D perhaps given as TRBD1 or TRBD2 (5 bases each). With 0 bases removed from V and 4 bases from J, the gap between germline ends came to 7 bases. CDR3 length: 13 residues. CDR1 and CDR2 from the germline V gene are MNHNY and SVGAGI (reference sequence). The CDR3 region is CASSYSGEYEQYF. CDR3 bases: TGTGCCAGCAGTTACTCGGGGGAGTACGAGCAGTACTTC.

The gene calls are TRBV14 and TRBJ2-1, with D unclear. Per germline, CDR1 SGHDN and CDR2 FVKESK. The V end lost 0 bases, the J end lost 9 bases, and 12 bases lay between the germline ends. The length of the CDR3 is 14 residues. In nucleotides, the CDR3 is TGTGCCAGCAGCCAAGAAAGTCTCGGTGGTGAGCAGTTCTTC. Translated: CASSQESLGGEQFF.

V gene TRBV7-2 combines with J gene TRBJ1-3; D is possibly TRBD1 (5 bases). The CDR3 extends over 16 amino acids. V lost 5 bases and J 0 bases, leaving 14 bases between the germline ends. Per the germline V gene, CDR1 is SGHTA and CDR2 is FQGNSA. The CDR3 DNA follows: TGTGCCAGCAGCCCAGACAGAACTAACTCTGGAAACACCATATATTTT. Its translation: CASSPDRTNSGNTIYF. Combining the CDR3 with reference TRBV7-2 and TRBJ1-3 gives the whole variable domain GAGVSQSPSNKVTEKGKDVELRCDPISGHTALYWYRQSLGQGLEFLIYFQGNSAPDKSGLPSDRFSAERTGGSVSTLTIQRTQQEDSAVYLCASSPDRTNSGNTIYFGEGSWLTVV.